These T cell receptor beta chains were read from a single sample in a study of patients and donors after allogeneic stem cell transplantation. MiXCR, applied by TCRdb to the RT-PCR reads, yields one record per CDR3 protein. The sample includes approximately 150,000 distinct CDR3 sequences, approximately 35% of them seen just once. The sample was blood, either unsorted or a sorted T cell fraction (not recorded which). The receptors derive from a human donor who was either an allogeneic HSCT recipient or a stem cell or donor lymphocyte infusion donor (not recorded which). It is not recorded whose cells these are; they may come from a transplant donor. Both conserved end residues are part of each CDR3. The order of the fields is J gene, V gene, CDR3 protein.

TRBJ1-2,TRBV6-5,CASSPTGVANYGYTF
TRBJ1-1,TRBV10-3,CAITRGGGLRDTEAFF
TRBJ2-3,TRBV6-5,CASSYTVPTDTQYF
TRBJ2-7,TRBV12-3/TRBV12-4,CASSLLGEQYF
TRBJ1-2,TRBV9,CASSRRQGHYGYTF
TRBJ2-1,TRBV2,CASSEAQVGEQFF
TRBJ1-2,TRBV29-1,CSAPQSDGYGYTF
TRBJ2-2,TRBV3-1,CASSPRTATGELFF
TRBJ1-4,TRBV28,CASRIQGGEKLFF
TRBJ2-4,TRBV27,CASSFRDKEYF